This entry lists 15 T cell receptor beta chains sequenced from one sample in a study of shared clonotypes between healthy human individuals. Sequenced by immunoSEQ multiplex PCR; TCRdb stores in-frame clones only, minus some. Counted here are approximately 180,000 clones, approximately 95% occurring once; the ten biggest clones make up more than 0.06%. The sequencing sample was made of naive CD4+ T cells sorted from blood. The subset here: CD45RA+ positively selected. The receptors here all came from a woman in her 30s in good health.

CDR3 sequence (DNA): TGTGCCAGCAGTTCAGCGCATAATGAAAAACTGTTTTTT. Encoded protein: CASSSAHNEKLFF. This chain joins TRBV6-6 and TRBJ1-4; the D is unclear. Germline CDR1 is MNHNY and CDR2 is SVGAGI (reference sequence). The V gene lost 4 bases and the J gene lost 4 bases, with 7 bases spanning the gap. The CDR3 is 13 amino acids.

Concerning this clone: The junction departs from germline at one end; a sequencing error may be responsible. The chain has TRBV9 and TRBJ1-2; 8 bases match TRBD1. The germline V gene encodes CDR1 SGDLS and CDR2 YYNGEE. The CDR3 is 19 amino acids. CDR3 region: CASSVAGGGTGSNSYGYTF. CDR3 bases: TGTGCCAGTAGCGTAGCGGGTGGGGGGACAGGATCCAATTCCTATGGCTACACCTTC. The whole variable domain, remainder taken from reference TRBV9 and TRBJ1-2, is DSGVTQTPKHLITATGQRVTLRCSPRSGDLSVYWYQQSLDQGLQFLIQYYNGEERAKGNILERFSAQQFPDLHSELNLSSLELGDSALYFCASSVAGGGTGSNSYGYTFGSGTRLTVV.

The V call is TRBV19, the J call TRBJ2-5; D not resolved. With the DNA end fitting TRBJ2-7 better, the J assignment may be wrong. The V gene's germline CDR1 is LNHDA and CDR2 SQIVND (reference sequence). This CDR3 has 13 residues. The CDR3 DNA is TGTGCCAGTAGTATACCTTATTCCTACGAGCAGTACTTC. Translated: CASSIPYSYEQYF.

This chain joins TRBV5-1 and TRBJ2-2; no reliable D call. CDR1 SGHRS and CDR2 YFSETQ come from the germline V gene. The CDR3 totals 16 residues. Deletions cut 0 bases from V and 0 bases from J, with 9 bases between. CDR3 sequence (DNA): TGCGCCAGCAGCTTGGCCGCTGTGGCGAACACCGGGGAGCTGTTTTTT. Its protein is CASSLAAVANTGELFF.

The CDR3 DNA is TGTGCCAGCAGCTTGAGTATAGGCGGGGAAGAGACCCAGTACTTC. Translating gives CASSLSIGGEETQYF. The chain uses TRBV5-4 and TRBJ2-5; D perhaps matches TRBD2 (6 bases). V lost 1 base to trimming and J lost 3 bases, with 13 bases between them. CDR3 length: 15 residues. Germline values: CDR1 SGHNT, CDR2 YYREEE (reference sequence).

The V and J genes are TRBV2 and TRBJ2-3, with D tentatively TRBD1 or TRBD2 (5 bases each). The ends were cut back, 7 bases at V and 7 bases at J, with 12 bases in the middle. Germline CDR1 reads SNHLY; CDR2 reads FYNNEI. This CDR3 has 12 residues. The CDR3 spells CASMIGANTQYF. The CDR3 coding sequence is TGTGCCAGCATGATCGGGGCAAATACGCAGTATTTT.

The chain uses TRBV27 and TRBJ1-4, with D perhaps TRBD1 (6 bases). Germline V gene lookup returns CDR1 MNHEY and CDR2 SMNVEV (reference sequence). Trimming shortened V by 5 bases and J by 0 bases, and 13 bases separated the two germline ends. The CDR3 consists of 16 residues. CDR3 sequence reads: CASSGGGAATNEKLFF. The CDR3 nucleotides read TGTGCCAGCAGTGGGGGCGGGGCGGCAACTAATGAAAAACTGTTTTTT.

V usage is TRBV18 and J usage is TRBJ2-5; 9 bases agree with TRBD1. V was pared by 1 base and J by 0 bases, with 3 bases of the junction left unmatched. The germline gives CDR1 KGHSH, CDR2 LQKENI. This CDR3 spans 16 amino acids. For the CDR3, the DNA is TGTGCCAGCTCACCACGGGACAGGGCGTACCAAGAGACCCAGTACTTC. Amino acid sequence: CASSPRDRAYQETQYF.

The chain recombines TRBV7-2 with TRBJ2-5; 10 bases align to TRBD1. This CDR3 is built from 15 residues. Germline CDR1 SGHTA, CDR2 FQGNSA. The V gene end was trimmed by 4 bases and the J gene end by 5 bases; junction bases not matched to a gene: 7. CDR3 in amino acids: CASSWRTGGGETQYF. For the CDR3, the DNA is TGTGCCAGCAGCTGGAGGACAGGGGGAGGCGAGACCCAGTACTTC.

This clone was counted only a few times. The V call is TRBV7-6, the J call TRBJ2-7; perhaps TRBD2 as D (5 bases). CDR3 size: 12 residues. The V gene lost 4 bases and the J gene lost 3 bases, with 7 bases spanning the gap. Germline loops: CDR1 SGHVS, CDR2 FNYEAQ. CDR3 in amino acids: CASSSDYYEQYF. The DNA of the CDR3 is TGTGCCAGCAGCTCAGACTACTACGAGCAGTACTTC.

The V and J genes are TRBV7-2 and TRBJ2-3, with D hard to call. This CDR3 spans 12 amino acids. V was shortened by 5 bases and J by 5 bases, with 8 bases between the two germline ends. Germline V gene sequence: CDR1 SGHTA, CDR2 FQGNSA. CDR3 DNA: TGTGCCAGCAGCGGGCCTTTAGATACGCAGTATTTT. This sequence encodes CASSGPLDTQYF.

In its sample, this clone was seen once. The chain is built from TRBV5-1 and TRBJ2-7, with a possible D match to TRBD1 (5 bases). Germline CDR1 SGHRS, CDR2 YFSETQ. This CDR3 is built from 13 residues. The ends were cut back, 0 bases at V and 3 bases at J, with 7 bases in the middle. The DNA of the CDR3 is TGCGCCAGCAGCTTGGTAAGGGGCTACGAGCAGTACTTC. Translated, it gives CASSLVRGYEQYF.

The CDR3 loop reads CASSVDQAGANVLTF. Written as DNA, the CDR3 is TGTGCCAGCAGCGTAGATCAGGCTGGGGCCAACGTCCTGACTTTC. The genes are TRBV9 and TRBJ2-6; D gene unclear. CDR1 SGDLS and CDR2 YYNGEE come from the germline V gene. V lost 0 bases to trimming and J lost 2 bases, with 6 bases between them. The CDR3 is 15 residues long.

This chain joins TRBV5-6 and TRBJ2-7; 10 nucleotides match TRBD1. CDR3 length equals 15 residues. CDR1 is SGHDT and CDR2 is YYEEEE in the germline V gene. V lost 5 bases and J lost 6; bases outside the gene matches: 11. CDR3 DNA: TGTGCCAGCAGGTTTTTAGTGACAGGGGGCAGCGAGCAGTACTTC. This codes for CASRFLVTGGSEQYF.

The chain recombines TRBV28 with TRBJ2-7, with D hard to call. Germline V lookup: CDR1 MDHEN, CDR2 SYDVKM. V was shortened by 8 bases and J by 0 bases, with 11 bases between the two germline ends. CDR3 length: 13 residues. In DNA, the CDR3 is TGTGCCAGCGGGGTTAGCAACTCCTACGAGCAGTACTTC. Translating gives CASGVSNSYEQYF.